A single sample gave rise to the 10 T cell receptor beta chains below, sequenced in a study of blood T cells in healthy people across ages. Through a sample-barcoded 5' primer and a J-beta primer mix, a second PCR was run for about 7 to 12 cycles. TCRdb independently ran MiXCR on the 5' RACE reads; one entry per CDR3 protein. The sample contains some 1 million distinct CDR3 sequences, around 45% of which appear only once. Input material: blood. All receptors derive from an older woman in good health.

The chain employs TRBV4-1 and TRBJ2-7, with 8 positions matching TRBD2. The J segment lost 4 bases and the V segment lost 1 base, leaving 6 bases of the junction unmatched. The CDR3 contains 15 residues. Germline CDR1 MGHRA, CDR2 YSYEKL. In DNA form, the CDR3 reads TGCGCCAGCAGCCAAGTAGCCGGGAGGGCATACGAGCAGTACTTC. Translation: CASSQVAGRAYEQYF.

A few counts support this clonotype. The V and J genes are TRBV30 and TRBJ2-5, with 8 bases fitting TRBD1. The CDR3 runs to 12 residues. Germline V gives CDR1 GTSNPN, CDR2 SVGIG (reference sequence). V lost 6 bases and J lost 4; bases outside the gene matches: 4. DNA of the CDR3: TGTGCCTGCCCCGGACAGGGAGAGACCCAGTACTTC. It is translated as CACPGQGETQYF.

The chain uses TRBV11-1 and TRBJ2-5; TRBD2 aligns across 8 bases. The CDR3 is 16 residues long. The germline CDR1 and CDR2 sequences are SGHAT and FQDESV (reference sequence). Trimming took 1 base from V and 1 from J; bases not matched to a gene: 5. The CDR3 loop reads CASSLVSGGPQETQYF. The CDR3 DNA reads TGTGCCAGCAGCTTAGTCAGCGGGGGCCCCCAAGAGACCCAGTACTTC.

This clonotype was picked up a small number of times. The chain is built from TRBV10-3 and TRBJ2-3, with 8 bases lining up with TRBD2. Germline values: CDR1 ENHRY, CDR2 SYGVKD. CDR3 length: 13 residues. Trimming at V came to 5 bases and at J to 6 bases, leaving 4 bases not matched to a gene. The CDR3 region is CAISRGGQDTQYF. The CDR3 DNA reads as TGTGCCATCAGTCGGGGGGGCCAGGATACGCAGTATTTT.

This rearrangement joins TRBV12-3 or TRBV12-4 to TRBJ2-1, with D possibly being TRBD1 (8 bases). CDR3 length: 14 residues. Trimming left V 4 bases short and J 12 bases short, with 19 bases between. CDR3 in amino acids: CASSSQGGHSGQFF. Written as DNA, the CDR3 is TGTGCCAGCAGTTCACAGGGGGGGCACTCCGGGCAGTTCTTC.

The chain couples TRBV7-8 to TRBJ2-1; tentatively, D is TRBD2 (6 bases). Judging by the DNA end, TRBJ2-7 fits better; the J call may be wrong. This CDR3 is 15 amino acids long. From germline, CDR1 is SGHVS and CDR2 FQNEAQ. The CDR3 coding sequence is TGTGCCAGCAGCTGGGGGAGGAGCTCCTACAATGAGCAGTACTTC. As protein: CASSWGRSSYNEQYF.

The rearrangement uses TRBV10-3 and TRBJ2-5; possibly TRBD1 or TRBD2 for D (5 bases each). There are 14 residues in the CDR3. Trimming shortened V by 0 bases and J by 4 bases, and 9 bases separated the two germline ends. Per the germline V gene, CDR1 is ENHRY and CDR2 is SYGVKD. CDR3 residues: CAISESNGGETQYF. Written as DNA, the CDR3 is TGTGCCATCAGTGAGTCGAATGGGGGAGAGACCCAGTACTTC.

This chain joins TRBV10-3 and TRBJ2-6; D is perhaps TRBD2 (5 bases). The V and J ends lost 7 bases and 4 bases respectively, with 11 bases between them. In germline, CDR1 is ENHRY, CDR2 SYGVKD. There are 14 residues in the CDR3. CDR3 sequence: CAIKSGRGANVLTF. The CDR3 DNA sequence: TGTGCCATCAAGAGTGGGAGAGGGGCCAACGTCCTGACTTTC.

This clonotype was counted only a few times. The chain joins TRBV6-5 to TRBJ2-1; no reliable D call. Germline CDR1 reads MNHEY; CDR2 reads SVGAGI. The CDR3 totals 11 residues. V was pared by 7 bases and J by 6 bases, with 7 bases between. In DNA, the CDR3 is TGTGCCAGCAATTTATCCAATGAGCAGTTCTTC. It translates to CASNLSNEQFF.

The genes are TRBV5-1 and TRBJ1-2, with D tentatively TRBD1 (5 bases). Trimming removed 3 bases from V and 6 bases from J, with 15 bases in between. This CDR3 has 14 amino acids. Germline V lookup: CDR1 SGHRS, CDR2 YFSETQ. In nucleotides, the CDR3 is TGCGCCAGCAGCTCCGGGACGTGGATGGATGGCTACACCTTC. Translation: CASSSGTWMDGYTF.